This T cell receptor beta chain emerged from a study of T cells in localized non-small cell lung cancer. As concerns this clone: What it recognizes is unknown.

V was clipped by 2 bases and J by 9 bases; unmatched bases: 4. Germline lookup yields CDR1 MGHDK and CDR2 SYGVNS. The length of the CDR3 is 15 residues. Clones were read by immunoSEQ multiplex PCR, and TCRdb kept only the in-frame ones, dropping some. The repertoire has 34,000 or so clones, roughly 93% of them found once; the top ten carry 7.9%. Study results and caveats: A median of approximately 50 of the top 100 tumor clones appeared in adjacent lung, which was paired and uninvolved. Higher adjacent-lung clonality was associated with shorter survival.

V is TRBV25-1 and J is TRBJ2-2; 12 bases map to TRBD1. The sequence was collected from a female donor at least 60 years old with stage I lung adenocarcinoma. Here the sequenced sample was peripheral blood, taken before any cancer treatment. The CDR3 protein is CASSEGDRGPRELFF. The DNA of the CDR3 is TGTGCCAGCAGTGAAGGGGACAGGGGGCCCCGGGAGCTGTTTTTT.